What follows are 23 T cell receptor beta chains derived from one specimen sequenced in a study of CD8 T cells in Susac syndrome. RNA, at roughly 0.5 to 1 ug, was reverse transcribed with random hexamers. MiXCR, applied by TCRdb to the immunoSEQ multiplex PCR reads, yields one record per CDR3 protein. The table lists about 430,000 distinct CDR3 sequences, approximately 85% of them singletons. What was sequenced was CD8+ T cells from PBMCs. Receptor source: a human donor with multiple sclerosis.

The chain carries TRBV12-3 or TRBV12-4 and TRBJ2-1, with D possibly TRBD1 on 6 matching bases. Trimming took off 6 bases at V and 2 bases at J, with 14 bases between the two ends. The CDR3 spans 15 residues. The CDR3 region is CASRRDTGAYNEQFF. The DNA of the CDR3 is TGTGCCAGCAGACGGGACACCGGTGCCTACAATGAGCAGTTCTTC.

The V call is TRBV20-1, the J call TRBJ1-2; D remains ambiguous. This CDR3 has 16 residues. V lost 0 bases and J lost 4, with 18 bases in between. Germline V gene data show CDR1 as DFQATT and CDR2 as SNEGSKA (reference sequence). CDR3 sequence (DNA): TGCAGTGCTAGAGATCTAGGAGGGAACCTGATCTATGGCTACACCTTC. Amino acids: CSARDLGGNLIYGYTF.

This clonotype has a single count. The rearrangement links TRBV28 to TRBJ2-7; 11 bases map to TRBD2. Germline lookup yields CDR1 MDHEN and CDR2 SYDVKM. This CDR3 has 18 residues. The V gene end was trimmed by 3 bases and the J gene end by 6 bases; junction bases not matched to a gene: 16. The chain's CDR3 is CASSFGLAGGPATIEQYF. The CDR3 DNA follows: TGTGCCAGCAGTTTTGGGCTAGCGGGAGGTCCCGCCACGATCGAGCAGTACTTC. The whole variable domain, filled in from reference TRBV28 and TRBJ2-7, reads DVKVTQSSRYLVKRTGEKVFLECVQDMDHENMFWYRQDPGLGLRLIYFSYDVKMKEKGDIPEGYSVSREKKERFSLILESASTNQTSMYLCASSFGLAGGPATIEQYFGPGTRLTVT.

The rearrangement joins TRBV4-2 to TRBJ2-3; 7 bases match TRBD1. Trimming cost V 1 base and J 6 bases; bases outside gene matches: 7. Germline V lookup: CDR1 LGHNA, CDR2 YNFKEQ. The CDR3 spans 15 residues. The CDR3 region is CASSQGTGTPDTQYF. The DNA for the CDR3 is TGTGCCAGCAGCCAAGGGACAGGTACCCCTGATACGCAGTATTTT.

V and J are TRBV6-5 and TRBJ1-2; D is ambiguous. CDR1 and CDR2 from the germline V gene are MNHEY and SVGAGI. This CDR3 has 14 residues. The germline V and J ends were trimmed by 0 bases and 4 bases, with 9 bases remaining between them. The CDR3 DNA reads TGTGCCAGCAGTTACTCGACGGCAGCCTATGGCTACACCTTC. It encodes CASSYSTAAYGYTF.

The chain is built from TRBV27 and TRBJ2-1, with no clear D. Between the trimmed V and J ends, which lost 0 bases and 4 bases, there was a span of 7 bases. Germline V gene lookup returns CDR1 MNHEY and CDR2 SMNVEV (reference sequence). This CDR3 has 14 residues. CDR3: CASSLSGDYNEQFF. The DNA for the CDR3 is TGTGCCAGCAGTTTATCTGGGGATTACAATGAGCAGTTCTTC.

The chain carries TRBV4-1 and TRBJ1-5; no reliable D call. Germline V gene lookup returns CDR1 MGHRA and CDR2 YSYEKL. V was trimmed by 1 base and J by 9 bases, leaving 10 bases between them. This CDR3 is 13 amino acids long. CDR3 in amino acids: CASSQGPRTPQHF. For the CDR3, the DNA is TGCGCCAGCAGCCAAGGCCCCCGAACGCCCCAGCATTTT.

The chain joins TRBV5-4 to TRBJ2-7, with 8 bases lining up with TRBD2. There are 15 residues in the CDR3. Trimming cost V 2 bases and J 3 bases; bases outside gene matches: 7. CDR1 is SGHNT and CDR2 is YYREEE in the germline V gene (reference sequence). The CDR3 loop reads CASSFSGSVDYEQYF. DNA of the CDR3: TGTGCCAGCAGCTTCAGCGGGAGCGTCGACTACGAGCAGTACTTC. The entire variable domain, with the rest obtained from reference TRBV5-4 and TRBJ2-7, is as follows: ETGVTQSPTHLIKTRGQQVTLRCSSQSGHNTVSWYQQALGQGPQFIFQYYREEENGRGNFPPRFSGLQFPNYSSELNVNALELDDSALYLCASSFSGSVDYEQYFGPGTRLTVT.

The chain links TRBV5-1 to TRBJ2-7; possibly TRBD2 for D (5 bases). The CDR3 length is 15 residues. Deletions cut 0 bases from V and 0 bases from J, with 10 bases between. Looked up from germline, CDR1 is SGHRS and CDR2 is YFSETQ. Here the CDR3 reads CASSLAGTNSYEQYF. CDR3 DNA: TGCGCCAGCAGCTTGGCGGGAACCAACTCCTACGAGCAGTACTTC.

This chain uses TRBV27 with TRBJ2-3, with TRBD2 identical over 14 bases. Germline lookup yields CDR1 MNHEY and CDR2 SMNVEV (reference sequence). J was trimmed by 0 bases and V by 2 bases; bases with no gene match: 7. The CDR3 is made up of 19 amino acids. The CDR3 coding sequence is TGTGCCAGCAGTTTAAGACTAGCGGGAGGGCTGTGGAGCACAGATACGCAGTATTTT. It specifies CASSLRLAGGLWSTDTQYF.

The DNA for the CDR3 is TGCAGCTCTGCTGGGGGCATGGGAACGGCTAACTATGGCTACACCTTC. As protein: CSSAGGMGTANYGYTF. V and J are TRBV29-1 and TRBJ1-2; D perhaps matches TRBD1 (6 bases). V lost 8 bases and J 0 bases, leaving 22 bases between the germline ends. From germline, CDR1 is SQVTM and CDR2 ANQGSEA. The CDR3 length is 16 residues.

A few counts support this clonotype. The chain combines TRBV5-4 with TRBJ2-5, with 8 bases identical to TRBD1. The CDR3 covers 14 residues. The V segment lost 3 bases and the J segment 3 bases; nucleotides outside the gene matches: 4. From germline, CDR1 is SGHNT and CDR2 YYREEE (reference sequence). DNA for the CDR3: TGTGCCAGCAGCTGGACAGGGCCAAAAGAGACCCAGTACTTC. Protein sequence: CASSWTGPKETQYF.

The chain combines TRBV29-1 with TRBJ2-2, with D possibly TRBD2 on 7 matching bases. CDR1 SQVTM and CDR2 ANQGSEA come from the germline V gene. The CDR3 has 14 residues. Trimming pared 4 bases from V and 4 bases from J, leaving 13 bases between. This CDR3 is CSVVGGGLTGELFF. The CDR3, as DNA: TGCAGCGTTGTTGGGGGGGGGCTCACCGGGGAGCTGTTTTTT.

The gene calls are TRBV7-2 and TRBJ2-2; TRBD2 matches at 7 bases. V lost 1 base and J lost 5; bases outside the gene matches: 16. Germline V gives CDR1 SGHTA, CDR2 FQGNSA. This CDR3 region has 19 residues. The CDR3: CASSLVGGEGQLSTGELFF. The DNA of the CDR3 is TGTGCCAGCAGCTTAGTTGGGGGGGAAGGGCAACTCTCGACCGGGGAGCTGTTTTTT.

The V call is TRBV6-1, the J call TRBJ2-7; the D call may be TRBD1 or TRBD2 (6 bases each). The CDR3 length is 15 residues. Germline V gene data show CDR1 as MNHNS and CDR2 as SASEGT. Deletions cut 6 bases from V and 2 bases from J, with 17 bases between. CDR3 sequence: CASSPTWRGTYEQYF. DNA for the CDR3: TGTGCCAGCAGCCCTACTTGGAGGGGGACCTACGAGCAGTACTTC.

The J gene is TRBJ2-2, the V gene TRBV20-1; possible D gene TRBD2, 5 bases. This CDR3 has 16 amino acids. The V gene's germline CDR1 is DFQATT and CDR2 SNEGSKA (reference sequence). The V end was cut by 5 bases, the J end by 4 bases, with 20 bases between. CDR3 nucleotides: TGCAGTGCTTTCGTCACCTCCCCGGGATTCACCGGGGAGCTGTTTTTT. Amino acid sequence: CSAFVTSPGFTGELFF.

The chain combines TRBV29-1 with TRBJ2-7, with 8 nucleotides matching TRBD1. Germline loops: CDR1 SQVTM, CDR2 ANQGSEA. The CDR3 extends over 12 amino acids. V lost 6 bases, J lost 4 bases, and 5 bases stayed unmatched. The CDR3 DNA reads TGCAGCGTCTCTGACAGGGGATACGAGCAGTACTTC. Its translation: CSVSDRGYEQYF.

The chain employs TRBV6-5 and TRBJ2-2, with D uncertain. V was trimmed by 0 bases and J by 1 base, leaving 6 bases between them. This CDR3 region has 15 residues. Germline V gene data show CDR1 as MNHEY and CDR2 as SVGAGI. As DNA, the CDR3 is TGTGCCAGCAGTTACTCGGAGAGGAACACCGGGGAGCTGTTTTTT. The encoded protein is CASSYSERNTGELFF.

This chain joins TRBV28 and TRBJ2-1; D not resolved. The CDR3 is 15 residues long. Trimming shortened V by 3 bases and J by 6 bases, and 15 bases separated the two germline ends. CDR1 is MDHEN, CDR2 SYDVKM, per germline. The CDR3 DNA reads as TGTGCCAGCAGTTTGGGTCAGGCCCCACTCAATGAGCAGTTCTTC. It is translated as CASSLGQAPLNEQFF.

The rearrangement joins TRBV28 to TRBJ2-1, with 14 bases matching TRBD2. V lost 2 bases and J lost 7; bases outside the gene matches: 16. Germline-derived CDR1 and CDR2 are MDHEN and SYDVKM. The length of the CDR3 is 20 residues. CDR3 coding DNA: TGTGCCAGCAGTTTACGCCAAAAGACTAGCGGGAGGGCCAGGGGAAATGAGCAGTTCTTC. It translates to CASSLRQKTSGRARGNEQFF.

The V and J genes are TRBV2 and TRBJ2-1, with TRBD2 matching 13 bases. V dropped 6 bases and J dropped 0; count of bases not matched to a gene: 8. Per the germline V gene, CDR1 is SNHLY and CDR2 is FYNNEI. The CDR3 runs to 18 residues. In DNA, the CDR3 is TGTGCCAGCAGGAATGGACTAGCGGGGGCCGTCTCCTACAATGAGCAGTTCTTC. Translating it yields CASRNGLAGAVSYNEQFF.

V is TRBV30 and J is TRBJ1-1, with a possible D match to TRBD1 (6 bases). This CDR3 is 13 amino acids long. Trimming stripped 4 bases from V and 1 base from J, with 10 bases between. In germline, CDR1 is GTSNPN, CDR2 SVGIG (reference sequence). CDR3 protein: CAWNVGGNTEAFF. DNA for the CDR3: TGTGCCTGGAATGTAGGGGGGAACACTGAAGCTTTCTTT.

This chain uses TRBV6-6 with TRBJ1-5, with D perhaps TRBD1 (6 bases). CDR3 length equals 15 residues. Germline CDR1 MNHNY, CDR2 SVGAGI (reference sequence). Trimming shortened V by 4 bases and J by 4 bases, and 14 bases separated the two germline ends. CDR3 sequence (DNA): TGTGCCAGCAGTTTTGTACAGGGAACGAATCAGCCCCAGCATTTT. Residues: CASSFVQGTNQPQHF.